This TCR beta chain originates from a study of control samples from healthy donors and cancer patients. The protocol was immunoSEQ multiplex PCR, while the TCRdb copy is restricted to in-frame clones and leaves out a portion. This repertoire shows around 94,000 clones, approximately 90% found once; its top ten account for around 1.3%. This clone has only a few counts. The CDR3 is 15 amino acids. Germline loops: CDR1 MDHEN, CDR2 SYDVKM. The V and J ends lost 6 bases and 7 bases respectively, with 16 bases between them. The rearrangement uses TRBV28 and TRBJ1-6, with D tentatively TRBD1 (6 bases). The source material was blood. The clonotype comes from a woman aged 50 to 60 in good health. CDR3 sequence (DNA): TGTGCCAGCAGCCCCCAACAGGGAGGAAATTCACCCCTCCACTTT. This sequence encodes CASSPQQGGNSPLHF. Variable domain in full (rest from reference TRBV28 and TRBJ1-6): DVKVTQSSRYLVKRTGEKVFLECVQDMDHENMFWYRQDPGLGLRLIYFSYDVKMKEKGDIPEGYSVSREKKERFSLILESASTNQTSMYLCASSPQQGGNSPLHFGNGTRLTVT.